A selection of T cell receptor beta chains follows, all from one sample in a study of shared clonotypes between healthy human individuals. Sequencing used immunoSEQ multiplex PCR; TCRdb keeps in-frame clones, though not all of them. The data hold about 2 million clones, with just under 95% observed a single time. Sequencing was carried out using naive CD8+ T cells sorted from blood. These receptors came from a man aged 18 to 29 in good health. Both conserved end residues are part of each CDR3. Fields, in order: J gene, V gene, CDR3 protein.

TRBJ2-5,TRBV9,CASSGARTGGPETQYF
TRBJ1-3,TRBV6-5,CASSYTGQGADTIYF
TRBJ2-1,TRBV4-3,CASSLRLAGERYNEQFF
TRBJ1-6,TRBV2,CASSEWPGGSYSPLHF
TRBJ2-5,TRBV7-6,CASSLGLAGDQETQYF
TRBJ2-7,TRBV4-1,CASSPRDLGAYEQYF
TRBJ2-7,TRBV27,CASSSTGAQGEQYF
TRBJ2-3,TRBV4-1,CASSESSTSTSTDTQYF
TRBJ2-7,TRBV19,CASSPAGEARGYEQYF
TRBJ2-7,TRBV5-4,CASSIDRGSYEQYF
TRBJ1-2,TRBV30,CAWDPWTGGNYGYTF
TRBJ2-7,TRBV7-9,CASSLGETISYEQYF
TRBJ1-4,TRBV10-3,CAISEAIQGVGEKLFF
TRBJ1-5,TRBV27,CASSLADQPQHF
TRBJ1-4,TRBV27,CASHAGGLATNEKLFF
TRBJ2-7,TRBV6-6,CASSYSNQEDYEQYF
TRBJ2-7,TRBV27,CASSHLQGQGAIEQYF
TRBJ1-4,TRBV4-1,CASSQAQATNEKLFF
TRBJ2-1,TRBV5-4,CASRGTSGRDNEQFF
TRBJ1-2,TRBV9,CASSVEDSGQGSGYTF
TRBJ1-5,TRBV27,CASSLGINQPQHF
TRBJ2-3,TRBV12-5,CASGLSRDQWGTSTDTQYF
TRBJ1-2,TRBV7-9,CASSPSLRDDGYTF
TRBJ2-3,TRBV4-1,CASSQVGTDTQYF
TRBJ2-1,TRBV10-2,CASSEGLAGPYNEQFF
TRBJ1-1,TRBV28,CASKHGQGPEAFF
TRBJ2-7,TRBV5-1,CASTWYPDSPYEQYF
TRBJ2-7,TRBV10-2,CASSLWDRDSYEQYF
TRBJ1-6,TRBV7-9,CASSPSAPNSPLHF
TRBJ2-3,TRBV7-9,CASSLVAGDTQYF
TRBJ2-7,TRBV4-3,CASSQDGASYEQYF
TRBJ1-3,TRBV29-1,CSAQDRGDSGNTIYF
TRBJ1-2,TRBV7-9,CASSLPGQGVGGYTF
TRBJ2-2,TRBV10-3,CAISDFGREGNTGELFF
TRBJ2-7,TRBV11-3,CASSFGQVYEQYF
TRBJ2-7,TRBV15,CATSRVGQNYEQYF
TRBJ2-1,TRBV27,CASSTGLAGPWGEQFF
TRBJ2-5,TRBV9,CASSLSGSQETQYF
TRBJ2-7,TRBV5-6,CASSLGGTGSYEQYF
TRBJ1-2,TRBV4-3,CASSQEYGGRVGYTF
TRBJ2-7,TRBV6-1,CASSEIGTSGSYEQYF
TRBJ2-3,TRBV29-1,CSVLGYGAQDTQYF
TRBJ1-4,TRBV28,CASSLTLKGGPRGSMGEKLFF
TRBJ1-2,TRBV9,CASSVDIGGINYGYTF
TRBJ1-2,TRBV6-5,CASSYTGTEYGYTF
TRBJ2-7,TRBV7-9,CASSPPGDEQYF
TRBJ1-2,TRBV9,CASSLQGNYGYTF
TRBJ2-7,TRBV11-2,CASSLIAGVSYEQYF
TRBJ1-2,TRBV6-5,CASSYSTEDYGYTF
TRBJ2-7,TRBV7-6,CASSPQHGTGYEQYF
TRBJ2-7,TRBV4-1,CASSQDLNGGEQYF
TRBJ1-6,TRBV6-1,CASEGQSPLHF
TRBJ2-3,TRBV6-6,CASMAGATDTQYF
TRBJ1-2,TRBV4-2,CASSSGEGGYGYTF
TRBJ1-4,TRBV2,CASGYRGVDEKLFF
TRBJ2-3,TRBV11-2,CASSLDPTQTDTQYF